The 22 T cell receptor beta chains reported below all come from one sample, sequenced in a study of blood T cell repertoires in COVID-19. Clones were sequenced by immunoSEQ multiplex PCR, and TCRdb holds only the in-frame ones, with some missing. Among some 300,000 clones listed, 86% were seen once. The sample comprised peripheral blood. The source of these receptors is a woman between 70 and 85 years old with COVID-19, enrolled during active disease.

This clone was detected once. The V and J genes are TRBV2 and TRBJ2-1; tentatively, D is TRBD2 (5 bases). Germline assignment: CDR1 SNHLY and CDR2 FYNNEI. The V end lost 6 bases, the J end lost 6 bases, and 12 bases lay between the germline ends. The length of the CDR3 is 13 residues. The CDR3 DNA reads TGTGCCAGCAGCTATACTAGACCCAATGAGCAGTTCTTC. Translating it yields CASSYTRPNEQFF.

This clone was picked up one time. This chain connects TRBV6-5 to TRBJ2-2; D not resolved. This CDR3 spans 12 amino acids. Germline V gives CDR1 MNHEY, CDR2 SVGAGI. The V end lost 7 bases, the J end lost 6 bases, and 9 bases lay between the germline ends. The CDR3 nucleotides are TGTGCCAGCAAGACATCGTCCGGGGAGCTGTTTTTT. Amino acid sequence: CASKTSSGELFF.

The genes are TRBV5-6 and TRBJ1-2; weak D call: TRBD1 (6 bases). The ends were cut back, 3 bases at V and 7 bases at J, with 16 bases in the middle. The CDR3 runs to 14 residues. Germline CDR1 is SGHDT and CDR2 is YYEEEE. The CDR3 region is CASSSDSSAAGYTF. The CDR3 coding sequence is TGTGCCAGCAGCTCGGACAGTTCCGCGGCTGGCTACACCTTC.

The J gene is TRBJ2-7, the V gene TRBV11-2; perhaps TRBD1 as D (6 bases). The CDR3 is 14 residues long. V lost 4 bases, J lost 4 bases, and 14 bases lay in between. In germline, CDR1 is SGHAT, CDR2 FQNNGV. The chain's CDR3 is CASSSLTGSYEQYF. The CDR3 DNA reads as TGTGCCAGCAGCTCATTGACAGGCTCGTACGAGCAGTACTTC.

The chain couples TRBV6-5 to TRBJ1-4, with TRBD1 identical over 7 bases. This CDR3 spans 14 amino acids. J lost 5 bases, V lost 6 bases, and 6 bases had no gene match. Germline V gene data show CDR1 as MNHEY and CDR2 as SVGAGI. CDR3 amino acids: CASSRQGDNEKLFF. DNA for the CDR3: TGTGCCAGCAGCAGACAGGGCGACAATGAAAAACTGTTTTTT.

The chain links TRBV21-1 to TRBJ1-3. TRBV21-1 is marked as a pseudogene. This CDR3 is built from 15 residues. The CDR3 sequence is CASSKEPSSGNTIYF. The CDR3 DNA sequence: TGTGCCAGCAGCAAAGAGCCCTCCTCTGGAAACACCATATATTTT.

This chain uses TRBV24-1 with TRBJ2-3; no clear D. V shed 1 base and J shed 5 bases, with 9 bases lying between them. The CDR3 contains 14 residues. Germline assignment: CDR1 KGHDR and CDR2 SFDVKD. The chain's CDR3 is CATSDLLVGDTQYF. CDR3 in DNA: TGTGCCACCAGTGATTTATTAGTTGGAGATACGCAGTATTTT.

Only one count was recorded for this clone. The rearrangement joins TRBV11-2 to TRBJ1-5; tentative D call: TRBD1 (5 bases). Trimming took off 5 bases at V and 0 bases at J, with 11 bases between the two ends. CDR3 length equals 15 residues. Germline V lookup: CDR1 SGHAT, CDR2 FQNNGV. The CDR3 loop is CASSITGDSNQPQHF. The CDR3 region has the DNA TGTGCCAGCAGCATTACAGGTGATAGCAATCAGCCCCAGCATTTT. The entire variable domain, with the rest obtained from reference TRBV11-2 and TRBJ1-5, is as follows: EAGVAQSPRYKIIEKRQSVAFWCNPISGHATLYWYQQILGQGPKLLIQFQNNGVVDDSQLPKDRFSAERLKGVDSTLKIQPAKLEDSAVYLCASSITGDSNQPQHFGDGTRLSIL.

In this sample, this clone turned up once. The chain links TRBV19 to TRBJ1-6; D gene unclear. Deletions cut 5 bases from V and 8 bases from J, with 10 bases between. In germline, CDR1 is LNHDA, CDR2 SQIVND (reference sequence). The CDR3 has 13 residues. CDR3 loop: CASSWVGDSPLHF. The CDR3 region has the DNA TGTGCCAGTAGTTGGGTCGGGGATTCACCCCTCCACTTT.

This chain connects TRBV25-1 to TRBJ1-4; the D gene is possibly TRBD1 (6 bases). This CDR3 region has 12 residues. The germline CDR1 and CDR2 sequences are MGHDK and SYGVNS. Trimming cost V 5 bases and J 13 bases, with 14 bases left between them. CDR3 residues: CASSRYRVGLFF. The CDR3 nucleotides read TGTGCCAGCAGTCGTTACAGGGTCGGACTGTTTTTT. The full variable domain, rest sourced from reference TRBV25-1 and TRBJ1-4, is EADIYQTPRYLVIGTGKKITLECSQTMGHDKMYWYQQDPGMELHLIHYSYGVNSTEKGDLSSESTVSRIRTEHFPLTLESARPSHTSQYLCASSRYRVGLFFGSGTQLSVL.

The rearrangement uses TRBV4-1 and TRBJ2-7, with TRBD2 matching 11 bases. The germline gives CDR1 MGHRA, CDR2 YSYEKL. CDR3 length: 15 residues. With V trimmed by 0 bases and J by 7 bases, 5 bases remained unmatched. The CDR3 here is CASSQDLAGGGEQYF. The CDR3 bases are TGCGCCAGCAGCCAAGATCTAGCGGGGGGAGGTGAGCAGTACTTC.

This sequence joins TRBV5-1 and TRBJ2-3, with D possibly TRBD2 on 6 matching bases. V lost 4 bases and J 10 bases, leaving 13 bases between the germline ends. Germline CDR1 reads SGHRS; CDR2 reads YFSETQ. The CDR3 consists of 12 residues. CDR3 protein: CASSPTSTPQYF. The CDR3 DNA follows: TGCGCCAGCAGCCCTACTAGCACGCCGCAGTATTTT.

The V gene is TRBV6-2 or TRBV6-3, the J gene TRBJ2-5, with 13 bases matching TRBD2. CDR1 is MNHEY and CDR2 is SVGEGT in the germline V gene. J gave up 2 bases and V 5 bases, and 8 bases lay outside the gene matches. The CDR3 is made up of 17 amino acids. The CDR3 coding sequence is TGTGCCAGCAGTCCACGGGGACTAGCGGGGACACAAGAGACCCAGTACTTC. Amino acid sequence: CASSPRGLAGTQETQYF.

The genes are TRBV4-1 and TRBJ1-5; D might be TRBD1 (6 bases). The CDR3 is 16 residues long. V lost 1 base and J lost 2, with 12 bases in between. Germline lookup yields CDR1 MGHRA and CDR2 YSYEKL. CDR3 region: CASSQVGGQGNQPQHF. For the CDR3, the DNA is TGCGCCAGCAGCCAAGTTGGGGGCCAGGGCAATCAGCCCCAGCATTTT.

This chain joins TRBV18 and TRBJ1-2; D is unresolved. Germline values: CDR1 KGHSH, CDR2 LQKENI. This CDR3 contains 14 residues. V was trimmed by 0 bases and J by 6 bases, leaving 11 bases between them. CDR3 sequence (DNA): TGTGCCAGCTCACCACCGGGCCTAAAACATGGCTACACCTTC. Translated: CASSPPGLKHGYTF. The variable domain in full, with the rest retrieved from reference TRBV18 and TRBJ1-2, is NAGVMQNPRHLVRRRGQEARLRCSPMKGHSHVYWYRQLPEEGLKFMVYLQKENIIDESGMPKERFSAEFPKEGPSILRIQQVVRGDSAAYFCASSPPGLKHGYTFGSGTRLTVV.

The CDR3 DNA follows: TGTGCCAGCAGCTCCTTTACAGGGGGCCGAACAGATACGCAGTATTTT. It specifies CASSSFTGGRTDTQYF. The chain carries TRBV14 and TRBJ2-3, with 9 bases aligning to TRBD1. The junction had 9 bases not matched to a gene; V was cut back by 5 bases and J by 3 bases. The germline CDR1 and CDR2 sequences are SGHDN and FVKESK. The CDR3 has 16 residues.

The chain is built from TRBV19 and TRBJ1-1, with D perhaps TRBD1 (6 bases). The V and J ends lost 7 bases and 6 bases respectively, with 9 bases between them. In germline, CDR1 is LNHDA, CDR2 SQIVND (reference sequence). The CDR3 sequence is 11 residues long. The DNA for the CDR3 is TGTGCCAGTAAGGGGGGGGCTGAAGCTTTCTTT. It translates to CASKGGAEAFF.

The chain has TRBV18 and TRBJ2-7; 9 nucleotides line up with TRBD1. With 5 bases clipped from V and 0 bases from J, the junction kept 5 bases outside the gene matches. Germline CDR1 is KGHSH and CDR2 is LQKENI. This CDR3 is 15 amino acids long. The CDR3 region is CASSSGQGLSYEQYF. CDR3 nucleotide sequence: TGTGCCAGCTCATCGGGACAGGGACTCTCCTACGAGCAGTACTTC. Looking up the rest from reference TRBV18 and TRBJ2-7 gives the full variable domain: NAGVMQNPRHLVRRRGQEARLRCSPMKGHSHVYWYRQLPEEGLKFMVYLQKENIIDESGMPKERFSAEFPKEGPSILRIQQVVRGDSAAYFCASSSGQGLSYEQYFGPGTRLTVT.

CDR3 residues: CATSDYPGTGAFNEQFF. The CDR3 nucleotides read TGTGCCACCAGTGACTATCCCGGGACAGGGGCCTTCAATGAGCAGTTCTTC. V usage is TRBV24-1 and J usage is TRBJ2-1; the match to TRBD1 covers 10 bases. This CDR3 has 17 residues. Germline V gene data show CDR1 as KGHDR and CDR2 as SFDVKD. Trimming cost V 4 bases and J 6 bases; bases outside gene matches: 11.

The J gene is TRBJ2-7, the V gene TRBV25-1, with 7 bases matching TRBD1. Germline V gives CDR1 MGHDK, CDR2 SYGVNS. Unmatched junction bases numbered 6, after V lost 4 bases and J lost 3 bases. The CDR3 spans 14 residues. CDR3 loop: CASSGVGQIYEQYF. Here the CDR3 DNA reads TGTGCCAGCAGTGGAGTGGGACAGATCTACGAGCAGTACTTC.

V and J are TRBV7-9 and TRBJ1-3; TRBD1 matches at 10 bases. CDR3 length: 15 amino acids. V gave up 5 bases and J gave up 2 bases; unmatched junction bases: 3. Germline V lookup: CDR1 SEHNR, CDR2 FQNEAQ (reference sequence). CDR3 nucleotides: TGTGCCAGCAGCAACGGACAGGGGGCTGGAAACACCATATATTTT. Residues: CASSNGQGAGNTIYF.

The CDR3 is CASSPAGEGAYEQYF. DNA for the CDR3: TGTGCCAGCAGCCCCGCGGGGGAGGGGGCCTACGAGCAGTACTTC. This chain uses TRBV13 with TRBJ2-7; weak D call: TRBD2 (7 bases). Germline V gene lookup returns CDR1 PRHDT and CDR2 FYEKMQ (reference sequence). CDR3 length: 15 residues. V was clipped by 5 bases and J by 2 bases, with 16 bases between them. Together with reference TRBV13 and TRBJ2-7, the CDR3 gives the full variable domain: AAGVIQSPRHLIKEKRETATLKCYPIPRHDTVYWYQQGPGQDPQFLISFYEKMQSDKGSIPDRFSAQQFSDYHSELNMSSLELGDSALYFCASSPAGEGAYEQYFGPGTRLTVT.